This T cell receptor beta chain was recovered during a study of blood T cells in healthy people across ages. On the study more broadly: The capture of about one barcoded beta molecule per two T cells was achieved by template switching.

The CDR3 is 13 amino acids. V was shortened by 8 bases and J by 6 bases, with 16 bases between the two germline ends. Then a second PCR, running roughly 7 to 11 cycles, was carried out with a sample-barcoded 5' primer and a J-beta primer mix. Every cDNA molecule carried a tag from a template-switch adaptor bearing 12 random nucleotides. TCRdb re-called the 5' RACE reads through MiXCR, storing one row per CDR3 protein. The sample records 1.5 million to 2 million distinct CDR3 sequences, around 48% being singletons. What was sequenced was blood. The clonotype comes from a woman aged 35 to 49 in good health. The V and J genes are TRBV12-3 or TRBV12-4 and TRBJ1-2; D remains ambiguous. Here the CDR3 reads CASGSGRSNGYTF. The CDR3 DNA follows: TGTGCCAGCGGATCTGGCAGGTCGAATGGCTACACCTTC.